A selection of T cell receptor beta chains follows, all from one sample in a study of shared clonotypes between healthy human individuals. Measured with immunoSEQ multiplex PCR; TCRdb has only the in-frame clones, and not every one. The sample lists about 2,500,000 clones, around nine tenths occurring once. The source material was naive CD4+ T cells sorted from blood. Receptors originate from a man aged 18 to 30 in good health. CDR3s include the opening cysteine and the closing phenylalanine or tryptophan. The order of the fields is D gene, CDR3 length, J gene, V gene, CDR3 protein, CDR3 DNA. The D gene is left open where the match is weak.

D gene: TRBD2; CDR3 length: 16; J gene: TRBJ2-7; V gene: TRBV5-1; CDR3 protein: CASSLGPSGSSYEQYF; CDR3 DNA: TGCGCCAGCAGCTTGGGGCCTAGCGGAAGCTCCTACGAGCAGTACTTC
D gene: -; CDR3 length: 13; J gene: TRBJ1-2; V gene: TRBV7-3; CDR3 protein: CASSLQSGVGYTF; CDR3 DNA: TGTGCCAGCAGCCTCCAAAGCGGGGTAGGCTACACCTTC
D gene: TRBD2; CDR3 length: 14; J gene: TRBJ2-3; V gene: TRBV19; CDR3 protein: CASRIAGGTDTQYF; CDR3 DNA: TGTGCCAGTAGAATAGCGGGTGGCACAGATACGCAGTATTTT
D gene: TRBD1; CDR3 length: 16; J gene: TRBJ1-2; V gene: TRBV6-4; CDR3 protein: CASSDIRDRDNYGYTF; CDR3 DNA: TGTGCCAGCAGTGACATCCGGGACAGGGACAACTATGGCTACACCTTC
D gene: -; CDR3 length: 11; J gene: TRBJ2-1; V gene: TRBV30; CDR3 protein: CAWSPDNEQFF; CDR3 DNA: TGTGCCTGGAGTCCGGACAATGAGCAGTTCTTC
D gene: -; CDR3 length: 15; J gene: TRBJ2-5; V gene: TRBV7-3; CDR3 protein: CASSSTGTSQETQYF; CDR3 DNA: TGTGCCAGCAGCTCGACTGGGACAAGCCAAGAGACCCAGTACTTC
D gene: -; CDR3 length: 15; J gene: TRBJ2-2; V gene: TRBV10-3; CDR3 protein: CAISEPWGSAGELFF; CDR3 DNA: TGTGCCATCAGTGAGCCGTGGGGATCTGCCGGGGAGCTGTTTTTT
D gene: -; CDR3 length: 13; J gene: TRBJ2-7; V gene: TRBV11-2; CDR3 protein: CASSLDTKGGQYF; CDR3 DNA: TGTGCCAGCAGCTTGGACACCAAGGGAGGGCAGTACTTC
D gene: -; CDR3 length: 15; J gene: TRBJ1-2; V gene: TRBV1; CDR3 protein: CTSSQEGRGNYGYTF; CDR3 DNA: TGCACCAGCAGCCAAGAGGGAAGGGGGAACTATGGCTACACCTTC
D gene: TRBD1; CDR3 length: 15; J gene: TRBJ2-2; V gene: TRBV7-8; CDR3 protein: CASSGRTGRTGELFF; CDR3 DNA: TGTGCCAGCAGCGGGCGGACAGGGCGAACCGGGGAGCTGTTTTTT
D gene: -; CDR3 length: 15; J gene: TRBJ2-5; V gene: TRBV11-1; CDR3 protein: CASSSGGAWASFLNF; CDR3 DNA: TGTGCCAGCAGCTCAGGGGGGGCGTGGGCCTCTTTTTTGAACTTC
D gene: TRBD1; CDR3 length: 17; J gene: TRBJ2-1; V gene: TRBV11-2; CDR3 protein: CASSGLAWTGAYNEQFF; CDR3 DNA: TGTGCCAGCAGCGGCCTAGCTTGGACAGGGGCTTACAATGAGCAGTTCTTC
D gene: -; CDR3 length: 12; J gene: TRBJ2-3; V gene: TRBV5-1; CDR3 protein: CASSPYTDTQYF; CDR3 DNA: TGCGCCAGCAGTCCCTATACAGATACGCAGTATTTT
D gene: -; CDR3 length: 15; J gene: TRBJ2-3; V gene: TRBV7-9; CDR3 protein: CASSLDGGNTDTQYF; CDR3 DNA: TGTGCCAGCAGCTTAGATGGCGGGAACACAGATACGCAGTATTTT